This T cell receptor (beta chain) derives from a study of control samples from healthy donors and cancer patients. Method: immunoSEQ multiplex PCR; TCRdb's copy keeps in-frame clones and lacks some. The sample holds over 100,000 clones, approximately 88% seen once. The junction had 6 bases not matched to a gene; V was cut back by 3 bases and J by 1 base. The CDR3 runs to 15 residues. Germline CDR1 SGHRS, CDR2 YFSETQ. The source of this sequence is a man aged 40-49 years in good health. Sequencing input: blood. The chain is built from TRBV5-1 and TRBJ2-5; 7 positions agree with TRBD2. In DNA form, the CDR3 reads TGCGCCAGCAGCTCGATCAGCGGGGTCCAAGAGACCCAGTACTTC. This gives the protein CASSSISGVQETQYF.